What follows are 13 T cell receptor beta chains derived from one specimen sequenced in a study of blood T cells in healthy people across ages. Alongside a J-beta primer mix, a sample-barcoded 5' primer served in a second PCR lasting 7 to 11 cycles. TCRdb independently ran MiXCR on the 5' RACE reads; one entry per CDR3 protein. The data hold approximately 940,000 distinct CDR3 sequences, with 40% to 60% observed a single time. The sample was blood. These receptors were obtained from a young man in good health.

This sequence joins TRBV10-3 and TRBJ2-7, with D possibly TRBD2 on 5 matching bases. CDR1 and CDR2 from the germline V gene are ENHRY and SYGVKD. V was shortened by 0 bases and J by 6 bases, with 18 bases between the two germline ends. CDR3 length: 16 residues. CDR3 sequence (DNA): TGTGCCATCAGTGAGTCTGAGGGCGGCAGCGCATTCGAGCAGTACTTC. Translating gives CAISESEGGSAFEQYF.

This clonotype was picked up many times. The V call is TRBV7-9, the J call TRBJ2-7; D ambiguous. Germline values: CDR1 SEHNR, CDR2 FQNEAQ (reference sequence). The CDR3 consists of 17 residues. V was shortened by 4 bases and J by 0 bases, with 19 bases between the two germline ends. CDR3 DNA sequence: TGTGCCAGCAGCTCGGTTAGGAGCCAGCATAGCTCCTACGAGCAGTACTTC. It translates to CASSSVRSQHSSYEQYF.

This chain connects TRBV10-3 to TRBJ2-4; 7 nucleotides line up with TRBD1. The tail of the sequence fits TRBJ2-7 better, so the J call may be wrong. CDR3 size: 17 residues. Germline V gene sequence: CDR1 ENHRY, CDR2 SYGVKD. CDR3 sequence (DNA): TGTGCCATCAGTGAGTCGGCGCAGGGGGAACCCGGCTACGAGCAGTACTTC. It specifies CAISESAQGEPGYEQYF.

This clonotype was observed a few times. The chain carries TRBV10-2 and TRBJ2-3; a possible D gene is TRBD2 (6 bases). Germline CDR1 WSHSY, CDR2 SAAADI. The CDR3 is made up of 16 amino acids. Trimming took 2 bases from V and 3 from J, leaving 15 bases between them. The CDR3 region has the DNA TGCGCCAGCAGTGAGACGCCTAGCGTTACAACAGATACGCAGTATTTT. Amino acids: CASSETPSVTTDTQYF.

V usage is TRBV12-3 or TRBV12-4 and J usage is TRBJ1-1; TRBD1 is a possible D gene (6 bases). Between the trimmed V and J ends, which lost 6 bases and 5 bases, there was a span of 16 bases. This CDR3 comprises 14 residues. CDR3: CASRSDLRGTEAFF. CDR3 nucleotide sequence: TGTGCCAGCAGATCGGATTTAAGGGGGACTGAAGCTTTCTTT.

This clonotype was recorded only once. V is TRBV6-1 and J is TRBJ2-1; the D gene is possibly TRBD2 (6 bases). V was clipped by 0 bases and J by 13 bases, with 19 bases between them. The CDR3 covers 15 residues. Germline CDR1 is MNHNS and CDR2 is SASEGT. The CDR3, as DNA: TGTGCCAGCAGTGAAGCCGCGACTAGTTTCCCGGACCAGTTCTTC. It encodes CASSEAATSFPDQFF.

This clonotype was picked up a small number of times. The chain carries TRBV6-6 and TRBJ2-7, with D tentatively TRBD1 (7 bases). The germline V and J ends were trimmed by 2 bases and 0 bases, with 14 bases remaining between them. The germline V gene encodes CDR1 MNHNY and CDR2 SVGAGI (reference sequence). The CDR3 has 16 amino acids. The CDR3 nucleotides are TGTGCCAGCAGTTACCAGGGGGGAACGAGCTCCTACGAGCAGTACTTC. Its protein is CASSYQGGTSSYEQYF.

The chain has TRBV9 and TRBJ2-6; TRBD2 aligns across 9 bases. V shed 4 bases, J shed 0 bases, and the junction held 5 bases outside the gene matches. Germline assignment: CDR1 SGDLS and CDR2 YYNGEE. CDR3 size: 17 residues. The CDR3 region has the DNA TGTGCCAGCAGCAGTGATAGCGGGGGCTCTGGGGCCAACGTCCTGACTTTC. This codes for CASSSDSGGSGANVLTF.

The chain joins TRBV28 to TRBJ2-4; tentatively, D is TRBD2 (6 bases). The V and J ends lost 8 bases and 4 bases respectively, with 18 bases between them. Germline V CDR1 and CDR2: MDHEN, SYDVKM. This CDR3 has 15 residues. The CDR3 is CASHEWGEGKNIQYF. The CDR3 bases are TGTGCCAGCCACGAGTGGGGGGAAGGGAAAAACATTCAGTACTTC.

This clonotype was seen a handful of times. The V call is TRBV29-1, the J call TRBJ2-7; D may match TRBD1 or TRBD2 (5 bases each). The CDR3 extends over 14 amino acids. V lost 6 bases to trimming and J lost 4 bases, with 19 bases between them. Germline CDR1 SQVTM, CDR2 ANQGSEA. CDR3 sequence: CSVNTGTRFYEQYF. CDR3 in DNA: TGCAGCGTGAACACCGGGACCCGATTTTACGAGCAGTACTTC.

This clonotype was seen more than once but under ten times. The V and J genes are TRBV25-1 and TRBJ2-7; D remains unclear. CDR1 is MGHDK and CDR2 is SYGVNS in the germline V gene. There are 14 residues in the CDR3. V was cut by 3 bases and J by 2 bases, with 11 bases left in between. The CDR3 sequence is CASSDRTNPYEQYF. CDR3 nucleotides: TGTGCCAGCAGTGACCGGACCAATCCCTACGAGCAGTACTTC.

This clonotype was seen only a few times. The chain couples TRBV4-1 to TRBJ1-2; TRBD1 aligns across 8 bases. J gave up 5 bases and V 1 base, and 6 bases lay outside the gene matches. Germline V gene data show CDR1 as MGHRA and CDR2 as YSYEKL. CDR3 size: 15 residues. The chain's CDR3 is CASSQGSGGRYGYTF. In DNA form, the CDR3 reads TGCGCCAGCAGCCAAGGGTCAGGGGGCAGGTATGGCTACACCTTC.

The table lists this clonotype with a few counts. DNA of the CDR3: TGTGCCAGCAGTGAAGCGCTAACGGGGAATTCACCCCTCCACTTT. It encodes CASSEALTGNSPLHF. The chain recombines TRBV2 with TRBJ1-6, with unresolved D. CDR1 and CDR2 (germline): SNHLY, FYNNEI. The CDR3 runs 15 residues. The germline V and J ends were trimmed by 0 bases and 7 bases, with 10 bases remaining between them. The full variable domain, completed using reference TRBV2 and TRBJ1-6, is EPEVTQTPSHQVTQMGQEVILRCVPISNHLYFYWYRQILGQKVEFLVSFYNNEISEKSEIFDDQFSVERPDGSNFTLKIRSTKLEDSAMYFCASSEALTGNSPLHFGNGTRLTVT.